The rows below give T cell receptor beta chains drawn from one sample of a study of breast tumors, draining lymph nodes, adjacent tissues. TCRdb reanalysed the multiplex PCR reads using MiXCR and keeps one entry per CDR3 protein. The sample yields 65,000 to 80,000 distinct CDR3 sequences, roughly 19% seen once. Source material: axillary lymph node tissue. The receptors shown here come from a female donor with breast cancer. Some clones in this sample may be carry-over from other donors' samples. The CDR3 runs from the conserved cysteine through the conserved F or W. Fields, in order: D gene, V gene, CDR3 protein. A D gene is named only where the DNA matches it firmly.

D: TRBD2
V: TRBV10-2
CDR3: CASSSLASGMFTDTQYF

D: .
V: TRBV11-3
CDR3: CASSLGFGEGDEQFF

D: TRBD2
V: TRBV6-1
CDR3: CASTESGRYNEQFF

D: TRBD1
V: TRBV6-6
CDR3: CASSYLPTGGPYSGNTIYF

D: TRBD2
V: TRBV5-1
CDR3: CASSLPFGLAGVRSSYEQYF

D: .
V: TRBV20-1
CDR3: CSASVSDNEQFF

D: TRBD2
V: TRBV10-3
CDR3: CAIRPGLAGVNTQYF

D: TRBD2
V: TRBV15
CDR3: CATSRARGGTSVYTQYF

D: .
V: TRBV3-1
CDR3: CASSQGGSRVYGYTF

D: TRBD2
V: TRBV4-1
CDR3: CASSLRTSGTQSSYEQYF

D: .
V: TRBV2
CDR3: CASSLEGSSTEAFF

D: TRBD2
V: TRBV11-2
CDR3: CASSQGTSGIGVVSEQFF

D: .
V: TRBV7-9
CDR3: CASSPGVVAVSYEQYF

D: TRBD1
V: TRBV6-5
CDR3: CASSPQGAWSYEQYF

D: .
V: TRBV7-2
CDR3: CASSLAQVSEEAFF

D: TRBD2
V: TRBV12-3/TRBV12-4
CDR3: CASSLLAGVWEQSF

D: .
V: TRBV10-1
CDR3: CASSEMGGEQYF

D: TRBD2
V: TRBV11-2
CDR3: CASSRSGGGANEQFF

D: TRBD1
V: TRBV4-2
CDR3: CASSQGTGGYQPQHF

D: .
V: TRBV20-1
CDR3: CSASSLGQVNQPQHF

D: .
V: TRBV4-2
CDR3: CASSQDPRETQYF

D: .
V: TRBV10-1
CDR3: CASRPYVTYEQYF

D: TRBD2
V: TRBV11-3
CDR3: CASSTRLAGIYEQYF

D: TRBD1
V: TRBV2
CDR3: CASRETGGTYNEQFF

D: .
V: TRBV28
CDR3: CASSVGWGYGYTF

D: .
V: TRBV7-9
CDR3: CASRQSGAESSYNEQFF

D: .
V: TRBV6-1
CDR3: CASMRLYGEGYTF

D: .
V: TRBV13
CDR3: CASSLGMGTWSNYGYTF